This T cell receptor (beta chain) emerged from a study of cytomegalovirus exposure and HLA in healthy donors. 13 Jbeta primers and 60 Vbeta primers were used for the PCR. TCRdb's table, derived via immunoSEQ multiplex PCR, lists solely in-frame clones and lacks some. This sample has approximately 160,000 clones, with more than 65% found just once. The CDR3 consists of 14 residues. With 5 bases removed from V and 7 bases from J, the gap between germline ends came to 17 bases. Germline V gene data show CDR1 as SGHTA and CDR2 as FQGTGA. The sample consisted of PBMCs. This chain connects TRBV7-3 to TRBJ1-1; D may be TRBD1 (5 bases). The receptor's source is a woman aged 40 to 55 in good health and CMV-seropositive. The DNA for the CDR3 is TGTGCCAGCAGCCTCCAATTAGGCGGGGGTGAAGCTTTCTTT. The encoded protein is CASSLQLGGGEAFF.